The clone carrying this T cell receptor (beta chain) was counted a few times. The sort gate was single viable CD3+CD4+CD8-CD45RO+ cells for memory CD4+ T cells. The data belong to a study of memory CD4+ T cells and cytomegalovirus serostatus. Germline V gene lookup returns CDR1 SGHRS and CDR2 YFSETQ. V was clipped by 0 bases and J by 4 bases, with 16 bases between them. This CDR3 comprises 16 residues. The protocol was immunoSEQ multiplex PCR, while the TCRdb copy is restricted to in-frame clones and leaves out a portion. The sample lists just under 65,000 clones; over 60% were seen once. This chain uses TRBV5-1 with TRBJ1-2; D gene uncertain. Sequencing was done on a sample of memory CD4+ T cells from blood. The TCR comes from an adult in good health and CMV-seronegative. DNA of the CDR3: TGCGCCAGCAGCTTGGCCGTCTCAACAGACGGCTATGGCTACACCTTC. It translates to CASSLAVSTDGYGYTF.